This T cell receptor (beta chain) was identified in a study of T cell repertoires in cytomegalovirus infection. Study-wide context: CMV epitopes used comprised recently identified HLA-C-restricted ones and well-studied HLA-B-restricted ones. Public TCR beta signatures were indicative of both CMV infection and a matching HLA type.

Study-level findings and limits: Carriers of CMV and the relevant HLA type were discriminated by public TCR beta frequency. CMV-specific TCR beta clonotypes restricted by HLA-C dominated the ex vivo response.

A single record per CDR3 protein comes from TCRdb applying MiXCR to the reads. The table lists about 700,000 distinct CDR3 sequences, about 33% of them singletons. In regard to this clonotype: Its cognate antigen is unknown.

This specimen consisted of cultured PBMCs, obtained from culture after CMV antigen stimulation. The clonotype originates from a human donor in good health (CMV status not recorded). Some clones in this sample may be carry-over from other donors' samples.

CDR3 region: CASSSILNTQYF. CDR3 DNA sequence: TGTGCCAGCAGCTCGATTCTGAATACGCAGTATTTT. V is TRBV5-6 and J is TRBJ2-3; D is ambiguous. This CDR3 has 12 amino acids. The germline gives CDR1 SGHDT, CDR2 YYEEEE. V gave up 3 bases and J gave up 7 bases, with 9 bases separating them.